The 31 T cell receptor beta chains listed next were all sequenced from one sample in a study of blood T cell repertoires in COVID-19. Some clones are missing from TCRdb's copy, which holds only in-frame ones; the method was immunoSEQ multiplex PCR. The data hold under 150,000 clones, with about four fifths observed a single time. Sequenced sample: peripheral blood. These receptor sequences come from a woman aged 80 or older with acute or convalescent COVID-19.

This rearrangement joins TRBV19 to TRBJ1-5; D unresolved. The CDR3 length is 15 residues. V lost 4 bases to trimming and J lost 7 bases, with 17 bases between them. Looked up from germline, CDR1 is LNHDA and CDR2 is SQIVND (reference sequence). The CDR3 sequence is CASSTHSGNGQPQHF. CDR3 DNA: TGTGCCAGTAGTACCCACTCCGGGAACGGGCAGCCCCAGCATTTT. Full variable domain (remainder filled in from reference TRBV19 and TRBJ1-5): DGGITQSPKYLFRKEGQNVTLSCEQNLNHDAMYWYRQDPGQGLRLIYYSQIVNDFQKGDIAEGYSVSREKKESFPLTVTSAQKNPTAFYLCASSTHSGNGQPQHFGDGTRLSIL.

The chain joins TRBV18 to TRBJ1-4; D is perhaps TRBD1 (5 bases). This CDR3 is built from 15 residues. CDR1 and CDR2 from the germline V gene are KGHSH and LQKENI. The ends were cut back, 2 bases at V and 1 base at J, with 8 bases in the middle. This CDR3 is CASSPVGGTNEKLFF. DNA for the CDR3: TGTGCCAGCTCACCAGTCGGGGGAACTAATGAAAAACTGTTTTTT. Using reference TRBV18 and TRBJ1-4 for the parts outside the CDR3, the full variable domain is NAGVMQNPRHLVRRRGQEARLRCSPMKGHSHVYWYRQLPEEGLKFMVYLQKENIIDESGMPKERFSAEFPKEGPSILRIQQVVRGDSAAYFCASSPVGGTNEKLFFGSGTQLSVL.

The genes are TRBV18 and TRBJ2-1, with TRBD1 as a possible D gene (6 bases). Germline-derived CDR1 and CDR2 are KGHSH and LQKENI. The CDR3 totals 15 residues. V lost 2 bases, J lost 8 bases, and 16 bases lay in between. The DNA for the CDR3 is TGTGCCAGCTCACCAATGGGCAGGGGTCTCGATGAGCAGTTCTTC. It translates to CASSPMGRGLDEQFF.

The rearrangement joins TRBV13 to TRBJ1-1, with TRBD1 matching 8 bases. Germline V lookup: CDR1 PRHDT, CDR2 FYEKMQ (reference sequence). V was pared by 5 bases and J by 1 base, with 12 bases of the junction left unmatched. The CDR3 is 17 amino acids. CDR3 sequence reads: CASSHQTGALENTEAFF. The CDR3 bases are TGTGCCAGCAGCCACCAGACAGGGGCCCTAGAGAACACTGAAGCTTTCTTT.

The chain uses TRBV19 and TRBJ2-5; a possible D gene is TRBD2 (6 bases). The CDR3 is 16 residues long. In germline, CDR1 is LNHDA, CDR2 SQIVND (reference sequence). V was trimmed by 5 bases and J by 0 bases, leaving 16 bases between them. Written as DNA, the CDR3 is TGTGCCAGTAGTCCCGGTACACTAGCCTACCAAGAGACCCAGTACTTC. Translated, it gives CASSPGTLAYQETQYF. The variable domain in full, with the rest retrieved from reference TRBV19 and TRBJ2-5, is DGGITQSPKYLFRKEGQNVTLSCEQNLNHDAMYWYRQDPGQGLRLIYYSQIVNDFQKGDIAEGYSVSREKKESFPLTVTSAQKNPTAFYLCASSPGTLAYQETQYFGPGTRLLVL.

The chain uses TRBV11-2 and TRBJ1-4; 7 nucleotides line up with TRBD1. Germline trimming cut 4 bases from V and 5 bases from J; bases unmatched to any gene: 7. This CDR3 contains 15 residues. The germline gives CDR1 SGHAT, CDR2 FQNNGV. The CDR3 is CASSSYRGRNEKLFF. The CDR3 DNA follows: TGTGCCAGCAGCTCATACAGGGGACGCAATGAAAAACTGTTTTTT.

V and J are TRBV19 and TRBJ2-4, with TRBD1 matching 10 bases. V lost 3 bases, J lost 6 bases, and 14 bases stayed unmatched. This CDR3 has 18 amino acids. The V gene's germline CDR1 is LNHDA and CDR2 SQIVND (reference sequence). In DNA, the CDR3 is TGTGCCAGTAGTATTAGAGTCTTGACAGGGGGCGTCGGAAACATTCAGTACTTC. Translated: CASSIRVLTGGVGNIQYF.

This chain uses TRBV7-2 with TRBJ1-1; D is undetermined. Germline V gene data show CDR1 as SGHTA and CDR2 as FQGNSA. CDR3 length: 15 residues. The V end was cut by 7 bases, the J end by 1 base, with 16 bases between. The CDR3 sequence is CASTVAGGRNTEAFF. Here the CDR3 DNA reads TGTGCCAGCACCGTAGCGGGAGGGAGGAACACTGAAGCTTTCTTT.

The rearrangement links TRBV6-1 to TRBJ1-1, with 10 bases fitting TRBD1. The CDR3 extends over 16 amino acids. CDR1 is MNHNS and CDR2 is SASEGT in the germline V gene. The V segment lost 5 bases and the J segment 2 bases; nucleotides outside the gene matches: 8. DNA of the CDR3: TGTGCCAGCAGTAAAGGGACAGGGGCAATTAACACTGAAGCTTTCTTT. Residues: CASSKGTGAINTEAFF.

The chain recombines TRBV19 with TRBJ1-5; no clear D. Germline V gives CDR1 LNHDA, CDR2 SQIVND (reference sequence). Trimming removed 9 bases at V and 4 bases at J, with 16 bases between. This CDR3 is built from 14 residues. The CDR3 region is CASTDREPNQPQHF. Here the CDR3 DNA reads TGTGCCAGCACAGACCGGGAACCAAATCAGCCCCAGCATTTT.

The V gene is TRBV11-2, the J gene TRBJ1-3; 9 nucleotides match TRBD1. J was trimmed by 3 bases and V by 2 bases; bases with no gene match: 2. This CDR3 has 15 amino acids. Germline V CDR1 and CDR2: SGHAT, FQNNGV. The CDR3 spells CASSLSDRGGNTIYF. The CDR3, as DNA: TGTGCCAGCAGCTTATCGGACAGGGGTGGAAACACCATATATTTT.

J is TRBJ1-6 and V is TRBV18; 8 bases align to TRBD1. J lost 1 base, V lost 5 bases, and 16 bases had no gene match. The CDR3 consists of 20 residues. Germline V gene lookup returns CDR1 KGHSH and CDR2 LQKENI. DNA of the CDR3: TGTGCCAGCTCATCGTCCTTCTCCCAGGGGGCCAGTTCCTATAATTCACCCCTCCACTTT. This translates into CASSSSFSQGASSYNSPLHF.

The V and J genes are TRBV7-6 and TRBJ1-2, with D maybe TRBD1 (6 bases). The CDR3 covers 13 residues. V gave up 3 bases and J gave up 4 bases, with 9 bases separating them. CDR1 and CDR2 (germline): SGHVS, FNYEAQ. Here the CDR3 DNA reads TGTGCCAGCAGCTTTCAGACAGGCTATGGCTACACCTTC. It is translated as CASSFQTGYGYTF.

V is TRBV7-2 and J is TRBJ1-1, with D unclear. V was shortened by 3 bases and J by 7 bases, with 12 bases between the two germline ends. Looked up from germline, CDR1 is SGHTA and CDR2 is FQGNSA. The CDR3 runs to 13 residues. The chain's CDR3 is CASSFLSGFEAFF. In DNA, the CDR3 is TGTGCCAGCAGCTTCTTATCCGGGTTTGAAGCTTTCTTT.

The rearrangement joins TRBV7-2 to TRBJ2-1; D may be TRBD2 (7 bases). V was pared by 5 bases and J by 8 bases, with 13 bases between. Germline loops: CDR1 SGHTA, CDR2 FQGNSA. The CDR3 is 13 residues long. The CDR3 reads CASSPGGRHEQFF. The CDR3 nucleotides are TGTGCCAGCAGCCCGGGGGGCCGACATGAGCAGTTCTTC.

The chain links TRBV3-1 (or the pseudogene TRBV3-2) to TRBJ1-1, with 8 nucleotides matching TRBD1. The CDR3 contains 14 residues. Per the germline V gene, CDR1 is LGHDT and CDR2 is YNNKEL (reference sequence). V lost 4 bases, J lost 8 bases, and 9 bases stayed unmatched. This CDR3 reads CASSLLDREGEAFF. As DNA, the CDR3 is TGTGCCAGCAGCCTGCTGGACAGGGAGGGCGAAGCTTTCTTT.

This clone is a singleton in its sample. The CDR3 nucleotides are TGTGCCAGCAGCGAGCGGGAAGGCTATGACAGGGGAAAGGAGACCCAGTACTTC. As protein: CASSEREGYDRGKETQYF. The chain uses TRBV7-8 and TRBJ2-5; a weak D match, TRBD1 (8 bases). Trimming shortened V by 5 bases and J by 5 bases, and 27 bases separated the two germline ends. CDR1 and CDR2 (germline): SGHVS, FQNEAQ. This CDR3 is built from 18 residues.

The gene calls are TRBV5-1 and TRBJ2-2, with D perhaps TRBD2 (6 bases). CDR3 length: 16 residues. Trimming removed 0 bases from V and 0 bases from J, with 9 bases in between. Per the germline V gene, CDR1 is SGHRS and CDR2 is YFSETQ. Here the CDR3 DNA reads TGCGCCAGCAGCTTGGACCCTAGCGCGAACACCGGGGAGCTGTTTTTT. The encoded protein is CASSLDPSANTGELFF. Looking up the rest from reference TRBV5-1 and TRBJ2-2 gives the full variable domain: KAGVTQTPRYLIKTRGQQVTLSCSPISGHRSVSWYQQTPGQGLQFLFEYFSETQRNKGNFPGRFSGRQFSNSRSEMNVSTLELGDSALYLCASSLDPSANTGELFFGEGSRLTVL.

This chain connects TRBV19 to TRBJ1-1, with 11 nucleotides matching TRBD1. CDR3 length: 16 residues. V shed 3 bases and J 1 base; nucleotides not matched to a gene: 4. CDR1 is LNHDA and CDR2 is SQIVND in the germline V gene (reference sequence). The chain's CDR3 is CASSIGTGGGNTEAFF. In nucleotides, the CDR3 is TGTGCCAGTAGTATTGGGACAGGGGGGGGGAACACTGAAGCTTTCTTT.

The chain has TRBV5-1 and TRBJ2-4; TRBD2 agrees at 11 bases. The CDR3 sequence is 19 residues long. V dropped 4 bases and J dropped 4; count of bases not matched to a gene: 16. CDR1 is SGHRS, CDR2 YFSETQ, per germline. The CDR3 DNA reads TGCGCCAGCAGCCTCCTCGGACTAGCGGGTAGCTCCTCTAAAAACATTCAGTACTTC. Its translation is CASSLLGLAGSSSKNIQYF.

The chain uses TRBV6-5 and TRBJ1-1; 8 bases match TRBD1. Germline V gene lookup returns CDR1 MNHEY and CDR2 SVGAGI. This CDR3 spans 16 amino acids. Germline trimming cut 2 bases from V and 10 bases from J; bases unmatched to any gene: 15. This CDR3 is CASSYVRTGPTSGAFF. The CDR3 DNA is TGTGCCAGCAGTTACGTGCGGACAGGGCCCACCTCAGGAGCTTTCTTT.

The CDR3 coding sequence is TGTGCCTGGAGTGTAAAGGGGGCTTACACTGAAGCTTTCTTT. This gives the protein CAWSVKGAYTEAFF. The rearrangement uses TRBV30 and TRBJ1-1, with 7 bases that match TRBD1. CDR1 GTSNPN and CDR2 SVGIG come from the germline V gene (reference sequence). With 0 bases clipped from V and 3 bases from J, the junction kept 4 bases outside the gene matches. CDR3 length: 14 residues.

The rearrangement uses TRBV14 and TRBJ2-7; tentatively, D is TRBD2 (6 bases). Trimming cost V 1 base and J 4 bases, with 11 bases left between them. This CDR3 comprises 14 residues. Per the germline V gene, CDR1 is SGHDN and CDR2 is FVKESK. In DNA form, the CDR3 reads TGTGCCAGCAGCCAAGGGACTATACCATACGAGCAGTACTTC. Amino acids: CASSQGTIPYEQYF.

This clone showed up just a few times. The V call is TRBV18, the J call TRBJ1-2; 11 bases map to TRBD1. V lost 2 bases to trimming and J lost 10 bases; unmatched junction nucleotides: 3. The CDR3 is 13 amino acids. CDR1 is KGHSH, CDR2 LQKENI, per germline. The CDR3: CASSPMDRGPYTF. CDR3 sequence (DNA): TGTGCCAGCTCACCAATGGACAGGGGGCCCTACACCTTC. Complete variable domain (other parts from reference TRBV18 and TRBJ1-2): NAGVMQNPRHLVRRRGQEARLRCSPMKGHSHVYWYRQLPEEGLKFMVYLQKENIIDESGMPKERFSAEFPKEGPSILRIQQVVRGDSAAYFCASSPMDRGPYTFGSGTRLTVV.

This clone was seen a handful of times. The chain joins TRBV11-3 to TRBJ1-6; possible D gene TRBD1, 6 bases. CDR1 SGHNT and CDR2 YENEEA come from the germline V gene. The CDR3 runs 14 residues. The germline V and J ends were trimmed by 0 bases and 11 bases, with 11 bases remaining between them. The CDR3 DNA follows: TGTGCCAGCAGCTTAGATATTCAGGGGCCACCCCTCCACTTT. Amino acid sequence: CASSLDIQGPPLHF.

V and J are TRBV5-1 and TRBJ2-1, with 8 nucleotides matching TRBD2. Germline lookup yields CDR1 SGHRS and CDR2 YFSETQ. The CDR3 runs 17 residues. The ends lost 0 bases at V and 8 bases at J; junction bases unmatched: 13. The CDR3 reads CASSLEGRSGELDEQFF. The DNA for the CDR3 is TGCGCCAGCAGCTTGGAGGGGCGTAGCGGGGAGTTGGATGAGCAGTTCTTC.

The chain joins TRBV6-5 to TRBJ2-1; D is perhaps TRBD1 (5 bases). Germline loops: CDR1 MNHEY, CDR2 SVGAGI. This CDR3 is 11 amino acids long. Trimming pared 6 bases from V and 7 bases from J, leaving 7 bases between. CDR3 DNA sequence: TGTGCCAGCAGAGCAGGGAATGAGCAGTTCTTC. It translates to CASRAGNEQFF.

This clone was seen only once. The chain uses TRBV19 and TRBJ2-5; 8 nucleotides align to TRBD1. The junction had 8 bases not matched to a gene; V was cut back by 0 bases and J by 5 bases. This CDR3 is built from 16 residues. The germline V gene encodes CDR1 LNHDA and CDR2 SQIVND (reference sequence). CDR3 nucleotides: TGTGCCAGTAGTATAGACGTGGGGACAGGTGGGGAGACCCAGTACTTC. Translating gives CASSIDVGTGGETQYF.

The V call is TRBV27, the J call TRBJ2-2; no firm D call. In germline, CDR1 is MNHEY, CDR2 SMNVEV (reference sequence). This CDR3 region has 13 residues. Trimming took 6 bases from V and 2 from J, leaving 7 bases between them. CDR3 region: CASSPFNTGELFF. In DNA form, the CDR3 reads TGTGCCAGCAGCCCCTTTAACACCGGGGAGCTGTTTTTT.

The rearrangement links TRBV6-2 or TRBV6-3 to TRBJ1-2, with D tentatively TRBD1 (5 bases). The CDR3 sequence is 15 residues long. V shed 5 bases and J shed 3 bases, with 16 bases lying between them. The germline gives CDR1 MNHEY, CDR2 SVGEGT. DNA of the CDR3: TGTGCCAGCAGTGCTATCGAGACAGCCCACTATGGCTACACCTTC. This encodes CASSAIETAHYGYTF.

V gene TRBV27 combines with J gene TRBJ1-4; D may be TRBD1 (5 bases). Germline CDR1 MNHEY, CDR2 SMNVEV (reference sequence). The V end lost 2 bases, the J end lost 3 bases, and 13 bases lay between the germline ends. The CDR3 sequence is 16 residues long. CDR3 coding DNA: TGTGCCAGCAGTTTAAATAAACAGGATCCTAATGAAAAACTGTTTTTT. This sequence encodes CASSLNKQDPNEKLFF.